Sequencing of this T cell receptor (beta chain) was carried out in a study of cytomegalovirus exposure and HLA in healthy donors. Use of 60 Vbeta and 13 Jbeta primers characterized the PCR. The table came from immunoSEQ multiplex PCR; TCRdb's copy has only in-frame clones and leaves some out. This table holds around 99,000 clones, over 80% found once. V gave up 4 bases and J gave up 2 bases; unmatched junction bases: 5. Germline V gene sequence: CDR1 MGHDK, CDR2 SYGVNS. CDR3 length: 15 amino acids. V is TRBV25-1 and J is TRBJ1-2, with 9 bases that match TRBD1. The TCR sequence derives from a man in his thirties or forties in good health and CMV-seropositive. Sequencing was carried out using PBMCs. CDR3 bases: TGTGCCAGCAGTGGTGGACAGGGGCTGAACTATGGCTACACCTTC. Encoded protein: CASSGGQGLNYGYTF.